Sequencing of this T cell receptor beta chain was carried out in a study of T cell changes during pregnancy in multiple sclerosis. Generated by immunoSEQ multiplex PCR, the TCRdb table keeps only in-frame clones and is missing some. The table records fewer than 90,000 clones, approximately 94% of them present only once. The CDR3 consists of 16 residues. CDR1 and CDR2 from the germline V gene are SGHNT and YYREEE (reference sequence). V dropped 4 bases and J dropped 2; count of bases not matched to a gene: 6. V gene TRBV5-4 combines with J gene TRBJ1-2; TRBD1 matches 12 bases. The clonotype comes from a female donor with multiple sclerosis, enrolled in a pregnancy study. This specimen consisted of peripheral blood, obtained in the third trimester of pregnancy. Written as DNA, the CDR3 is TGTGCCAGCAGCCCCGGGGGACAGGGGGCGAACTATGGCTACACCTTC. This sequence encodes CASSPGGQGANYGYTF. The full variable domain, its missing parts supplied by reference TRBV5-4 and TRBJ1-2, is ETGVTQSPTHLIKTRGQQVTLRCSSQSGHNTVSWYQQALGQGPQFIFQYYREEENGRGNFPPRFSGLQFPNYSSELNVNALELDDSALYLCASSPGGQGANYGYTFGSGTRLTVV.